These 8 T cell receptor beta chains originate from one sample sequenced in a study of blood T cells in healthy people across ages. Together with a sample-barcoded 5' primer, a J-beta primer mix was included in a second PCR lasting about 7 to 11 cycles. MiXCR was run by TCRdb on the 5' RACE reads, yielding one entry per CDR3 protein. The profile shows over 1,500,000 distinct CDR3 sequences, 35% to 50% of them singletons. The sequenced sample consisted of blood. The receptors come from a human donor in good health.

The J gene is TRBJ1-2, the V gene TRBV29-1, with D possibly TRBD1 on 6 matching bases. Germline CDR1 SQVTM, CDR2 ANQGSEA. V dropped 4 bases and J dropped 1 base, with 13 bases sitting between them. The CDR3 has 14 residues. In DNA form, the CDR3 reads TGCAGCGTTGCCGAAGGACAGATTAACTATGGCTACACCTTC. This gives the protein CSVAEGQINYGYTF.

Points on this clonotype: The junction departs from the called germline gene at one end, perhaps through a read error. The chain combines TRBV12-3 or TRBV12-4 with TRBJ1-2, with D possibly matching TRBD1 (6 bases). The CDR3 covers 13 residues. The CDR3 nucleotides are TGTGCCAGCAGCCCGGGGGGGCAAGATGGCGACACCTTC. Encoded protein: CASSPGGQDGDTF.

This clonotype was detected once. V and J are TRBV9 and TRBJ2-3; 12 nucleotides line up with TRBD2. This CDR3 contains 17 residues. Germline V gene data show CDR1 as SGDLS and CDR2 as YYNGEE. With V trimmed by 4 bases and J by 6 bases, 12 bases remained unmatched. CDR3 bases: TGTGCCAGCAGCCCTGGGGCTAGCGGGGGGGCAGGGGATACGCAGTATTTT. Protein product: CASSPGASGGAGDTQYF.

The chain carries TRBV14 and TRBJ1-1; no clear D. The CDR3 sequence is 19 residues long. CDR1 SGHDN and CDR2 FVKESK come from the germline V gene. V shed 0 bases and J shed 0 bases, with 20 bases lying between them. The CDR3 loop is CASSQDRRRTNYMNTEAFF. DNA for the CDR3: TGTGCCAGCAGCCAAGATAGGCGCCGGACCAACTATATGAACACTGAAGCTTTCTTT.

For this clonotype: A junction end diverges from the germline sequence, so it may reflect a read error. The CDR3 loop is CASSYRVQPQQF. DNA for the CDR3: TGTGCCAGCAGTTACAGGGTTCAGCCCCAGCAGTTT. The chain joins TRBV6-6 to TRBJ1-5, with D unclear. Germline V CDR1 and CDR2: MNHNY, SVGAGI (reference sequence). This CDR3 region has 12 residues.

V and J are TRBV9 and TRBJ1-6, with D uncertain. The CDR3 runs 13 residues. The V gene's germline CDR1 is SGDLS and CDR2 YYNGEE. V was pared by 4 bases and J by 11 bases, with 13 bases between. This chain's CDR3 is CASSIDNHPPLHF. CDR3 nucleotide sequence: TGTGCCAGCAGCATTGACAATCATCCACCCCTCCACTTT.

This clonotype was detected only a few times. V and J are TRBV11-1 and TRBJ2-1; 8 bases are shared with TRBD1. The CDR3 sequence is 16 residues long. The junction had 3 bases not matched to a gene; V was cut back by 1 base and J by 1 base. The germline gives CDR1 SGHAT, CDR2 FQDESV (reference sequence). The DNA of the CDR3 is TGTGCCAGCAGCTTAGGGCAGGGGGCTTCCTACAATGAGCAGTTCTTC. Translating gives CASSLGQGASYNEQFF.

At least ten counts were recorded for this clonotype. The chain employs TRBV4-3 and TRBJ2-5; weak D call: TRBD1 (5 bases). Germline V gene lookup returns CDR1 LGHNA and CDR2 YSLEER. Trimming pared 0 bases from V and 5 bases from J, leaving 16 bases between. This CDR3 is built from 16 residues. This chain's CDR3 is CASSQDRGHYGETQYF. The DNA for the CDR3 is TGCGCCAGCAGCCAAGATAGAGGACACTACGGGGAGACCCAGTACTTC.